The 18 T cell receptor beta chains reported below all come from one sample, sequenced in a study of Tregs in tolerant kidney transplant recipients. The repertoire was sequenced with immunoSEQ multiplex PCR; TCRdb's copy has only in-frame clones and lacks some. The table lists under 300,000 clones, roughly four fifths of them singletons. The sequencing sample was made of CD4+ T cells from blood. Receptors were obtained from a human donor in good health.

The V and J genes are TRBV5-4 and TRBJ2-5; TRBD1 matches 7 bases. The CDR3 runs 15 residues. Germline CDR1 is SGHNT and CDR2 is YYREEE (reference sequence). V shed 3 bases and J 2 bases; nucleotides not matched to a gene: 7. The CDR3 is CASSYNRGVQETQYF. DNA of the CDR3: TGTGCCAGCAGCTACAACAGGGGAGTTCAAGAGACCCAGTACTTC.

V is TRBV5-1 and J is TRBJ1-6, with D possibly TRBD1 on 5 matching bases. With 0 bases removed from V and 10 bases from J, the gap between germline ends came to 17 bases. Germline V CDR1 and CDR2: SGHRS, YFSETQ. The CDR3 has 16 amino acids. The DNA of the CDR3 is TGCGCCAGCAGCTTGGCCGGGGCGGCCCTCGGGTCACCCCTCCACTTT. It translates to CASSLAGAALGSPLHF.

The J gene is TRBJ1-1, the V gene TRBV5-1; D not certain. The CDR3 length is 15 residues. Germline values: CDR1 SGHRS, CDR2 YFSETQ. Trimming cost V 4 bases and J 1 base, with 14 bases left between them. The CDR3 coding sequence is TGCGCCAGCAGCCAGTCAAGTAGTGGGAACACTGAAGCTTTCTTT. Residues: CASSQSSSGNTEAFF. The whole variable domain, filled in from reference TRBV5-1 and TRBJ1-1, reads KAGVTQTPRYLIKTRGQQVTLSCSPISGHRSVSWYQQTPGQGLQFLFEYFSETQRNKGNFPGRFSGRQFSNSRSEMNVSTLELGDSALYLCASSQSSSGNTEAFFGQGTRLTVV.

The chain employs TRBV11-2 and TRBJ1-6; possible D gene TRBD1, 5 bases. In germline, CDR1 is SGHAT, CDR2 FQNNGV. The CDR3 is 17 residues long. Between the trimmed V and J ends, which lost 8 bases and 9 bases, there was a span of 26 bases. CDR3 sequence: CASRRASSLGAGSPLHF. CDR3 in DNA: TGTGCCAGCCGGCGGGCCAGCAGCTTAGGGGCGGGTTCACCCCTCCACTTT.

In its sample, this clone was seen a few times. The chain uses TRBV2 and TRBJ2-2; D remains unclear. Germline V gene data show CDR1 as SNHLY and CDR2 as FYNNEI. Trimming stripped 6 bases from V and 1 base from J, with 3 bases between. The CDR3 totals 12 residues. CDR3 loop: CASRQNTGELFF. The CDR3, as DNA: TGTGCCAGCAGGCAGAACACCGGGGAGCTGTTTTTT.

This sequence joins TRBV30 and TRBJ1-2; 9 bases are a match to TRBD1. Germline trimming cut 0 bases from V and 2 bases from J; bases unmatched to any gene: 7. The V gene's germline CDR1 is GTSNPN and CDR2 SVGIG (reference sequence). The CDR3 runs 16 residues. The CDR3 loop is CAWSVTGGTWNYGYTF. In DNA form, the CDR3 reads TGTGCCTGGAGTGTTACAGGGGGCACTTGGAACTATGGCTACACCTTC.

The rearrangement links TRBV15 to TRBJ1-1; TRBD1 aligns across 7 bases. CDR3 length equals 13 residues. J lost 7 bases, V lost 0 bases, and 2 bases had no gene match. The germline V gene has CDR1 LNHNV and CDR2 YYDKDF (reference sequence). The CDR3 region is CATSRDGTDEAFF. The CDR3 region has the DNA TGTGCCACCAGCAGAGATGGGACAGATGAAGCTTTCTTT.

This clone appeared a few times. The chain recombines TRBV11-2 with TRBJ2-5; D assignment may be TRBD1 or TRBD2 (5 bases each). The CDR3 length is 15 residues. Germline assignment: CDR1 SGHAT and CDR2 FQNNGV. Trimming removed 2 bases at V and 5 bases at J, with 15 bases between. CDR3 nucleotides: TGTGCCAGCAGCTTAATCGGGACGCCGAAGGAGACCCAGTACTTC. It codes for CASSLIGTPKETQYF.

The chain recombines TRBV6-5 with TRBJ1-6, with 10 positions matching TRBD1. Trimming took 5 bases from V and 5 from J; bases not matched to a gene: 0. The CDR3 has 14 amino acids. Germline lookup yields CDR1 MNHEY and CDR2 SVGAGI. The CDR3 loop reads CASSGTGDNSPLHF. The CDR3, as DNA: TGTGCCAGCAGTGGGACAGGGGATAATTCACCCCTCCACTTT.

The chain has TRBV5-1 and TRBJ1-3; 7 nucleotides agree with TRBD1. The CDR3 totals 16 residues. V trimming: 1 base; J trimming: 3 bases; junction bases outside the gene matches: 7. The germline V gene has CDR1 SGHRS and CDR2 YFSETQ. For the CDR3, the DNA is TGCGCCAGCAGCTTGTCGCCGGGGACAGTTGGAAACACCATATATTTT. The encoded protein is CASSLSPGTVGNTIYF.

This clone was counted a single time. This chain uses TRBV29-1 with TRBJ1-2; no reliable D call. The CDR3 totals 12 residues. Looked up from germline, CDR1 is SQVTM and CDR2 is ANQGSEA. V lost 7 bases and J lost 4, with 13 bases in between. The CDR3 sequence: CSAADGGYGYTF. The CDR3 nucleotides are TGCAGCGCTGCTGACGGCGGCTATGGCTACACCTTC.

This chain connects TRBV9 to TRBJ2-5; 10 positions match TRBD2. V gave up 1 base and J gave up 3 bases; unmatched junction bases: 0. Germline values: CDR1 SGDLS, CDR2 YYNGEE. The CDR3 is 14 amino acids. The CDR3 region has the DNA TGTGCCAGCAGCGTAACTAGCGGGGAAGAGACCCAGTACTTC. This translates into CASSVTSGEETQYF. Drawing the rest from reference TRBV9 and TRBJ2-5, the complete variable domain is DSGVTQTPKHLITATGQRVTLRCSPRSGDLSVYWYQQSLDQGLQFLIQYYNGEERAKGNILERFSAQQFPDLHSELNLSSLELGDSALYFCASSVTSGEETQYFGPGTRLLVL.

The CDR3 region has the DNA TGTGCCAGCAGCCAAAGGACAGGGCTAAACACCGGGGAGCTGTTTTTT. This codes for CASSQRTGLNTGELFF. The genes are TRBV14 and TRBJ2-2, with 8 positions matching TRBD1. Per germline, CDR1 SGHDN and CDR2 FVKESK. The ends lost 2 bases at V and 2 bases at J; junction bases unmatched: 4. This CDR3 has 16 amino acids.

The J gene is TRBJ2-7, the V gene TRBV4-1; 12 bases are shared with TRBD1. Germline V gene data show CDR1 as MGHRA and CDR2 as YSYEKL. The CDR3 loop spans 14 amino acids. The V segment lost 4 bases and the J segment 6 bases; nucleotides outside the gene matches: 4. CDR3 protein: CASSPGQGAGEQYF. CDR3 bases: TGCGCCAGCAGCCCGGGACAGGGGGCGGGCGAGCAGTACTTC.

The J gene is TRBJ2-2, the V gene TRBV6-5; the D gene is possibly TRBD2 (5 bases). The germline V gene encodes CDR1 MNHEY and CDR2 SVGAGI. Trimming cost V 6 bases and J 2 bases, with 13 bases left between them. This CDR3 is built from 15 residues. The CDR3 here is CASSRTGRNTGELFF. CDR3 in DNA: TGTGCCAGCAGCAGGACGGGAAGAAACACCGGGGAGCTGTTTTTT.

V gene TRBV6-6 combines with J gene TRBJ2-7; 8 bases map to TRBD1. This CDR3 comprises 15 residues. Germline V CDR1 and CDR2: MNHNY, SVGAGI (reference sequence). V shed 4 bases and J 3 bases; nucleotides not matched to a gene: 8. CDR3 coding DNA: TGTGCCAGCAGTTCTCCGGGACAGGCGAACTACGAGCAGTACTTC. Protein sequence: CASSSPGQANYEQYF.

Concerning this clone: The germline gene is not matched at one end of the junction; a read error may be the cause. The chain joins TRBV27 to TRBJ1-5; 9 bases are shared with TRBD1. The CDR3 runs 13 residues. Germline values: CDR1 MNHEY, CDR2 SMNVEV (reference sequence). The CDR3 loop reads CASSLNPQGARSF. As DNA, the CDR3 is TGTGCCAGCAGTTTAAATCCACAGGGGGCTAGGAGTTTT.

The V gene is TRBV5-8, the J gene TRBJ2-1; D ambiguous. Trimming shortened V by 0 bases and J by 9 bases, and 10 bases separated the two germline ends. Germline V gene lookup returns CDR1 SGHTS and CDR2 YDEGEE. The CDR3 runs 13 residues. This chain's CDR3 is CASSLGKWGEQFF. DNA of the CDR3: TGTGCCAGCAGCTTGGGGAAGTGGGGTGAGCAGTTCTTC.